This T cell receptor (beta chain) is from a study of blood T cells in healthy people across ages. Primers used in a second PCR of roughly 6 to 11 cycles were a sample-barcoded 5' primer and a J-beta primer mix. A single record per CDR3 protein comes from TCRdb applying MiXCR to the 5' RACE reads. The sample contains about 1.4 million distinct CDR3 sequences, 59% of which appear only once. V was pared by 6 bases and J by 9 bases, with 15 bases between. The CDR3 extends over 13 amino acids. Study results and limitations: Unsorted PBMC input precluded a conclusive naive versus antigen-experienced comparison.

On this clonotype: Its specificity is unknown.

Material for sequencing was blood. This rearrangement joins TRBV12-3 or TRBV12-4 to TRBJ2-1; D remains ambiguous. This receptor was obtained from a man aged 18 to 30 in good health. CDR3: CASSRQLFGEQFF. The DNA for the CDR3 is TGTGCCAGCAGCAGACAACTTTTCGGTGAGCAGTTCTTC.